This T cell receptor (beta chain) was captured by sequencing in a study of a mutant IDH1 vaccine in newly diagnosed glioma. Per the germline V gene, CDR1 is SGHTA and CDR2 is FQGNSA. The CDR3 length is 13 residues. V trimming: 4 bases; J trimming: 4 bases; junction bases outside the gene matches: 2. This clone has just one count. Its matching antigen is unknown. Profiled with immunoSEQ multiplex PCR; TCRdb holds only in-frame clones, not every one. Altogether 65,000 or so clones are present, approximately 84% being singletons, with the ten largest covering roughly 3.9%. As to time point: week 23, last vaccination. One vaccine dose held 300 ug of mutant IDH1 20-mer peptide and came with topical imiquimod.

The sample consisted of PBMCs, taken from a glioma patient whose treatment included an IDH1 peptide vaccine. The chain uses TRBV7-2 and TRBJ1-1; 8 bases align to TRBD1. The receptor comes from a young man with glioma. CDR3 sequence reads: CASSSGQGTEAFF. The CDR3 nucleotides are TGTGCCAGCAGCTCAGGACAGGGCACTGAAGCTTTCTTT.